This TCR beta chain was recovered during a study of blood T cell repertoires in COVID-19. Germline V CDR1 and CDR2: SGHAT, FQNNGV. The V end lost 0 bases, the J end lost 0 bases, and 7 bases lay between the germline ends. The CDR3 is made up of 15 amino acids. Assay used: immunoSEQ multiplex PCR; TCRdb lists only in-frame clones, some missing. This sample has approximately 140,000 clones, with over 80% found just once. The sample was peripheral blood. The origin of this receptor is a man aged 60 to 69 with active or convalescent COVID-19. This chain uses TRBV11-2 with TRBJ2-3; D ambiguous. Here the CDR3 DNA reads TGTGCCAGCAGCTTAGAGCTAACTAGCACAGATACGCAGTATTTT. Its protein is CASSLELTSTDTQYF. The full variable domain, with the rest looked up from reference TRBV11-2 and TRBJ2-3, is EAGVAQSPRYKIIEKRQSVAFWCNPISGHATLYWYQQILGQGPKLLIQFQNNGVVDDSQLPKDRFSAERLKGVDSTLKIQPAKLEDSAVYLCASSLELTSTDTQYFGPGTRLTVL.